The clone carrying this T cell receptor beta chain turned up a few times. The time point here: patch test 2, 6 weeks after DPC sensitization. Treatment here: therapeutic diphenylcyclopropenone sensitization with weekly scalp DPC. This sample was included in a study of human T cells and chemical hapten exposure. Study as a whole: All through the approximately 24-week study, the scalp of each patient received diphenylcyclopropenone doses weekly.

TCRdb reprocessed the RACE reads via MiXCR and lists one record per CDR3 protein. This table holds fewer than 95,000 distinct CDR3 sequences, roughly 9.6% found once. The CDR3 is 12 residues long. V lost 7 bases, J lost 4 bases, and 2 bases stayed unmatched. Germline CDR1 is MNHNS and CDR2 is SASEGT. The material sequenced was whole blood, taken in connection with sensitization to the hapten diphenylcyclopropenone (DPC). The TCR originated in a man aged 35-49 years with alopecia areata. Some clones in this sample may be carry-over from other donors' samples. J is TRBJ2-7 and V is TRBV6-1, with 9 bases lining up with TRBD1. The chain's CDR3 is CASTGTGYEQYF. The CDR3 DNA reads TGTGCCAGCACCGGGACAGGGTACGAGCAGTACTTC.